The 24 T cell receptor beta chains below all came from one sample that was sequenced in a study of T-cell reconstitution after alpha-beta-depleted transplantation in children (dated by TCRdb to between 2015 and 2016). Explained via the paper, the treatment or condition label denotes: allogeneic hematopoietic cell transplantation with graft depleted of TCRalphabeta T cells and CD19 B cells. The library was prepared using PCR. Instrument on record: Illumina HiSeq 2500. To normalize quantification of the TCRbeta repertoire, the TCR libraries were built with molecular barcoding that relied on unique molecular identifiers. TCRdb handled the public reads itself, with Q25 trimming in fastp and clone calling in MiXCR, and kept productive beta chains. Each CDR3 protein gets just one entry, which takes the most common genes and DNA from the rows behind it. The sample profile shows 200,000 to 250,000 distinct CDR3 sequences; 11% of them were found once. The ten largest clonotypes hold 28% of the sample.

Sequences were derived from PBMCs, sampled before TCRalphabeta/CD19-depleted stem cell transplant. These receptors were obtained from a child under two years old with acute myeloid leukemia, due to receive a stem cell transplant.

There are many counts of this clonotype. The V call is TRBV7-9, the J call TRBJ2-2; D gene ambiguous. The CDR3 sequence is 13 residues long. Germline V gene lookup returns CDR1 SEHNR and CDR2 FQNEAQ (reference sequence). Trimming removed 1 base at V and 4 bases at J, with 4 bases between. The CDR3: CASSLVSTGELFF. The CDR3 bases are TGTGCCAGCAGCTTAGTCAGCACCGGGGAGCTGTTTTTT.

Ten or more counts support this clonotype. The V call is TRBV9, the J call TRBJ2-5; no clear D. Trimming removed 1 base from V and 5 bases from J, with 15 bases in between. CDR3 length equals 15 residues. Germline-derived CDR1 and CDR2 are SGDLS and YYNGEE. CDR3 amino acids: CASSVPPDEEETQYF. The DNA of the CDR3 is TGTGCCAGCAGCGTACCGCCGGACGAGGAGGAGACCCAGTACTTC.

V is TRBV20-1 and J is TRBJ2-1; 8 positions agree with TRBD2. After removal of 3 bases from V and 4 bases from J, the junction contained 14 bases not matched to a gene. This CDR3 is built from 17 residues. CDR1 is DFQATT, CDR2 SNEGSKA, per germline (reference sequence). The CDR3 reads CSASTTRSGRGYNEQFF. DNA for the CDR3: TGCAGTGCTAGCACAACCCGAAGCGGGAGAGGGTACAATGAGCAGTTCTTC.

This clonotype showed up just a few times. This chain uses TRBV4-2 with TRBJ1-5; 8 bases map to TRBD1. Germline V gene data show CDR1 as LGHNA and CDR2 as YNFKEQ. Losses at the gene ends were 2 bases for V and 2 bases for J; bases not matched to a gene: 2. This CDR3 region has 15 residues. The CDR3 loop reads CASSQLTGGNQPQHF. CDR3 nucleotides: TGTGCCAGCAGCCAATTGACAGGGGGCAATCAGCCCCAGCATTTT.

This rearrangement joins TRBV6-2 or TRBV6-3 to TRBJ2-7; D gene unclear. V lost 2 bases and J 6 bases, leaving 5 bases between the germline ends. The CDR3 consists of 11 residues. CDR1 and CDR2 (germline): MNHEY, SVGEGT. The CDR3: CASSYLSEQYF. The CDR3 DNA sequence: TGTGCCAGCAGTTACCTATCCGAGCAGTACTTC.

This clonotype has a count of ten or more. The V and J genes are TRBV28 and TRBJ2-2; weak D call: TRBD1 (7 bases). CDR1 and CDR2 from the germline V gene are MDHEN and SYDVKM. The V gene lost 7 bases and the J gene lost 6 bases, with 15 bases spanning the gap. This CDR3 is 14 amino acids long. The CDR3 nucleotides are TGTGCCAGCAAGGAGGGGGCAGGGGCCGGGGAGCTGTTTTTT. The encoded protein is CASKEGAGAGELFF. Together with reference TRBV28 and TRBJ2-2, the CDR3 gives the full variable domain: DVKVTQSSRYLVKRTGEKVFLECVQDMDHENMFWYRQDPGLGLRLIYFSYDVKMKEKGDIPEGYSVSREKKERFSLILESASTNQTSMYLCASKEGAGAGELFFGEGSRLTVL.

This clonotype was detected ten times or more. CDR3 nucleotides: TGTGCCAGCAGAGGGACAGGGTACTGGGAAAAACTGTTTTTT. This gives the protein CASRGTGYWEKLFF. This sequence joins TRBV6-1 and TRBJ1-4, with 9 bases lining up with TRBD1. CDR1 and CDR2 from the germline V gene are MNHNS and SASEGT. CDR3 length: 14 amino acids. The V segment lost 6 bases and the J segment 8 bases; nucleotides outside the gene matches: 7.

To note about this clonotype: This clone may be a read error of a much larger clone one base away. The chain carries TRBV5-5 and TRBJ2-4, with D unclear. Germline V gene lookup returns CDR1 SGHKS and CDR2 YYEKEE (reference sequence). The length of the CDR3 is 11 residues. The chain's CDR3 is CACSQQNIQYF. CDR3 coding DNA: TGTGCCTGCAGCCAGCAAAACATTCAGTACTTC.

This clonotype was seen many times. The V call is TRBV5-1, the J call TRBJ2-1; D is tentatively TRBD1 or TRBD2 (5 bases each). Per the germline V gene, CDR1 is SGHRS and CDR2 is YFSETQ. V lost 4 bases and J 4 bases, leaving 15 bases between the germline ends. The length of the CDR3 is 15 residues. The CDR3 DNA is TGCGCCAGCAGCCCGGTGGGGGAAGATTACAATGAGCAGTTCTTC. It specifies CASSPVGEDYNEQFF.

This clonotype was recorded a few times. This sequence joins TRBV7-2 and TRBJ1-1, with 10 bases lining up with TRBD1. Germline CDR1 reads SGHTA; CDR2 reads FQGNSA. The CDR3 sequence is 16 residues long. V lost 1 base and J lost 6; bases outside the gene matches: 8. The CDR3 spells CASSLVGTGVNSEAFF. The CDR3 bases are TGTGCCAGCAGCTTAGTAGGGACAGGGGTTAACTCTGAAGCTTTCTTT.

This clonotype was seen ten or more times. J is TRBJ1-2 and V is TRBV28; 7 nucleotides align to TRBD1. Losses at the gene ends were 3 bases for V and 3 bases for J; bases not matched to a gene: 4. The length of the CDR3 is 14 residues. The germline CDR1 and CDR2 sequences are MDHEN and SYDVKM. CDR3 region: CASSLGQTYYGYTF. As DNA, the CDR3 is TGTGCCAGCAGTTTGGGACAGACCTACTATGGCTACACCTTC.

This clonotype was counted at least ten times. V is TRBV9 and J is TRBJ2-1, with a possible D match to TRBD2 (5 bases). The CDR3 has 16 residues. Trimming shortened V by 0 bases and J by 7 bases, and 17 bases separated the two germline ends. Germline V gene data show CDR1 as SGDLS and CDR2 as YYNGEE. As DNA, the CDR3 is TGTGCCAGCAGCGTAGCTAAGTGGGCCTCGGGAAATGAGCAGTTCTTC. Residues: CASSVAKWASGNEQFF.

This clonotype was counted at least ten times. The rearrangement links TRBV2 to TRBJ1-1; possibly TRBD1 for D (5 bases). The CDR3 consists of 14 residues. With 7 bases removed from V and 1 base from J, the gap between germline ends came to 13 bases. Germline CDR1 and CDR2: SNHLY and FYNNEI. CDR3 in DNA: TGTGCCAGCAATGAGCAGGGCCAGAACACTGAAGCTTTCTTT. Translated, it gives CASNEQGQNTEAFF.

The sample holds many counts of this clonotype. The chain has TRBV20-1 and TRBJ1-2; D gene uncertain. Germline loops: CDR1 DFQATT, CDR2 SNEGSKA (reference sequence). V lost 0 bases and J lost 4, with 3 bases in between. This CDR3 contains 11 residues. As DNA, the CDR3 is TGCAGTGCTAGAGAGGGCTATGGCTACACCTTC. It encodes CSAREGYGYTF.

This clonotype was counted many times. The rearrangement uses TRBV28 and TRBJ2-7, with TRBD1 matching over 9 bases. J gave up 7 bases and V 10 bases, and 11 bases lay outside the gene matches. Germline V gives CDR1 MDHEN, CDR2 SYDVKM. CDR3 length equals 13 residues. This CDR3 is CATYKGQGREQYF. The CDR3 DNA is TGTGCCACCTATAAAGGACAGGGGCGGGAGCAGTACTTC.

Concerning this clonotype: One end of the junction does not line up with germline, which may come from a read error. The chain links TRBV20-1 to TRBJ2-7; TRBD2 agrees at 9 bases. This CDR3 spans 14 amino acids. Germline CDR1 reads DFQATT; CDR2 reads SNEGSKA (reference sequence). CDR3 protein: CSVVTSGATYGQYF. CDR3 nucleotide sequence: TGCAGTGTGGTGACTAGCGGAGCGACCTACGGGCAGTACTTC.

This clonotype was found a few times. The chain joins TRBV7-6 to TRBJ1-4, with D tentatively TRBD1 (5 bases). The germline V and J ends were trimmed by 5 bases and 1 base, with 11 bases remaining between them. CDR1 SGHVS and CDR2 FNYEAQ come from the germline V gene. There are 15 residues in the CDR3. CDR3: CASSPSGETNEKLFF. The CDR3 coding sequence is TGTGCCAGCAGCCCCTCGGGGGAAACTAATGAAAAACTGTTTTTT.

Ten or more counts support this clonotype. This sequence joins TRBV20-1 and TRBJ2-1; perhaps TRBD1 as D (6 bases). V was trimmed by 5 bases and J by 9 bases, leaving 17 bases between them. This CDR3 has 13 residues. The germline CDR1 and CDR2 sequences are DFQATT and SNEGSKA (reference sequence). CDR3: CSAGGPPGVEQFF. Written as DNA, the CDR3 is TGCAGTGCTGGGGGCCCCCCCGGGGTTGAGCAGTTCTTC.

The sample holds many counts of this clonotype. This rearrangement joins TRBV7-9 to TRBJ1-1; a weak D match, TRBD1 (5 bases). There are 15 residues in the CDR3. Germline values: CDR1 SEHNR, CDR2 FQNEAQ (reference sequence). The V gene lost 1 base and the J gene lost 4 bases, with 13 bases spanning the gap. The CDR3 nucleotides are TGTGCCAGCAGCTTAGAGGGGACGGTAGGCACTGAAGCTTTCTTT. It is translated as CASSLEGTVGTEAFF. Full variable domain (outside the CDR3, taken from reference TRBV7-9 and TRBJ1-1): DTGVSQNPRHKITKRGQNVTFRCDPISEHNRLYWYRQTLGQGPEFLTYFQNEAQLEKSRLLSDRFSAERPKGSFSTLEIQRTEQGDSAMYLCASSLEGTVGTEAFFGQGTRLTVV.

This clonotype was detected ten times or more. V is TRBV25-1 and J is TRBJ2-1, with TRBD2 matching over 8 bases. CDR1 MGHDK and CDR2 SYGVNS come from the germline V gene. The CDR3 extends over 15 amino acids. Unmatched junction bases numbered 9, after V lost 3 bases and J lost 8 bases. The CDR3 sequence is CASSESSGRRDEQFF. The CDR3 nucleotides are TGTGCCAGCAGTGAGTCCAGCGGGAGAAGGGATGAGCAGTTCTTC.

This clonotype was observed a few times. The chain employs TRBV11-1 and TRBJ2-7; TRBD2 is a possible D gene (7 bases). Germline CDR1 reads SGHAT; CDR2 reads FQDESV (reference sequence). Trimming cost V 5 bases and J 0 bases, with 14 bases left between them. The CDR3 has 15 amino acids. The CDR3: CASSPRGALSYEQYF. The CDR3 DNA reads as TGTGCCAGCAGCCCCCGGGGGGCCCTCTCCTACGAGCAGTACTTC. Complete variable domain (other parts from reference TRBV11-1 and TRBJ2-7): EAEVAQSPRYKITEKSQAVAFWCDPISGHATLYWYRQILGQGPELLVQFQDESVVDDSQLPKDRFSAERLKGVDSTLKIQPAELGDSAMYLCASSPRGALSYEQYFGPGTRLTVT.

In this sample, this clonotype turned up many times. The genes are TRBV10-3 and TRBJ2-7, with no clear D. Germline CDR1 is ENHRY and CDR2 is SYGVKD. This CDR3 has 14 amino acids. V gave up 3 bases and J gave up 4 bases, with 13 bases separating them. As DNA, the CDR3 is TGTGCCATCAGTGACGGAAGGCTTTATTACGAGCAGTACTTC. Protein: CAISDGRLYYEQYF.

This clonotype has more than one count but fewer than ten. The chain uses TRBV28 and TRBJ2-7; possibly TRBD1 for D (7 bases). This CDR3 spans 13 amino acids. V lost 2 bases to trimming and J lost 9 bases, with 14 bases between them. Germline V gene data show CDR1 as MDHEN and CDR2 as SYDVKM. CDR3 DNA sequence: TGTGCCAGCAGTTTACTCCCCCAGGGGGGGCAGTACTTC. Its protein product is CASSLLPQGGQYF.

This clonotype was recorded many times. This sequence joins TRBV12-3 or TRBV12-4 and TRBJ2-4; D may be TRBD2 (5 bases). The CDR3 consists of 14 residues. V lost 4 bases and J lost 6, with 13 bases in between. The chain's CDR3 is CASSSPRDLNIQYF. CDR3 in DNA: TGTGCCAGCAGTTCCCCTCGGGATTTAAACATTCAGTACTTC.